These T cell receptor beta chains were read from a single sample in a study of control samples from healthy donors and cancer patients. The assay was immunoSEQ multiplex PCR, and TCRdb's table has in-frame clones only and misses some. Here the sample spans over 85,000 clones, 84% being singletons. Sequenced material: PBMCs. These receptors were collected from a man between 65 and 85 years old with lung cancer. CDR3s include the opening cysteine and the closing phenylalanine or tryptophan. The order of the fields is D gene, clone size, V gene, J gene, CDR3 DNA, CDR3 protein. The D gene is left open where the match is weak. Clone size appears in some rows only: once, few, many, or a class for an expanded clone.

TRBD1,NA,TRBV14,TRBJ1-1,TGTGCCAGCAGCCAAAACACAGGGGTGATAACTGAAGCTTTCTTT,CASSQNTGVITEAFF
NA,once,TRBV2,TRBJ1-4,TGTGCCAGCAGTGCAAACTTCGGAAATGAAAAACTGTTTTTT,CASSANFGNEKLFF
NA,NA,TRBV11-3,TRBJ2-4,TGTGCCAGCAAGGGCGTGGGGGACATTCAGTACTTC,CASKGVGDIQYF
TRBD1,NA,TRBV7-2,TRBJ2-7,TGTGCCAGCAGCTTACTTACAGGGGACTACGAGCAGTACTTC,CASSLLTGDYEQYF
NA,NA,TRBV9,TRBJ2-2,TGTGCCAGCAGCGTCTCGTTCCAGGGGAACACCGGGGAGCTGTTTTTT,CASSVSFQGNTGELFF
NA,NA,TRBV21-1,TRBJ2-3,TGTGCCAGCAGCCTGTGGATCCGCACAGATACGCAGTATTTT,CASSLWIRTDTQYF
TRBD1,NA,TRBV6-5,TRBJ2-5,TGTGCCAGCAGCGCGGGACAGGGGAATCAAGAGACCCAGTACTTC,CASSAGQGNQETQYF
NA,NA,TRBV10-3,TRBJ2-3,TGTGCCATCACAGATACGCAGTATTTT,CAITDTQYF
NA,NA,TRBV24-1,TRBJ2-2,TGTGCCACCAGTCGAGAATTAAACACCGGGGAGCTGTTTTTT,CATSRELNTGELFF
NA,NA,TRBV30,TRBJ1-4,TGTGCCTGGAATTGGGGAACTAATGAAAAACTGTTTTTT,CAWNWGTNEKLFF
NA,once,TRBV12-3/TRBV12-4,TRBJ1-1,TGTGCCAGTACCAAGTGGGGCACTGAAGCTTTCTTT,CASTKWGTEAFF
TRBD1,NA,TRBV19,TRBJ1-4,TGTGCCAGTAGGGGGACAGGGCCTAATGAAAAACTGTTTTTT,CASRGTGPNEKLFF
TRBD1,NA,TRBV7-9,TRBJ2-2,TGTGCCAGCAGCTTCCAGGGGGCGGGCACCAGGGAGCTGTTTTTT,CASSFQGAGTRELFF
NA,NA,TRBV19,TRBJ1-2,TGTGCCAGTAGTATACCAGGGACCTATGGCTACACCTTC,CASSIPGTYGYTF
TRBD2,NA,TRBV6-4,TRBJ2-2,TGTGCCAGCAGTATCCTCCCGGGACTAGCGGGTACGGGGGAGCTGTTTTTT,CASSILPGLAGTGELFF
TRBD2,NA,TRBV10-1,TRBJ2-1,TGCGCCAGCAGTACGGGACTAGCTAATGAGCAGTTCTTC,CASSTGLANEQFF
TRBD1,NA,TRBV27,TRBJ2-2,TGTGCCAGCAGACCATCCGGGACAGGGAATCACGGGGAGCTGTTTTTT,CASRPSGTGNHGELFF
NA,few,TRBV21-1,TRBJ1-1,TGTGCCAGCAGCTCCCGGGACAGGGTAACTGAAGCTTTCTTT,CASSSRDRVTEAFF
TRBD1,NA,TRBV10-1,TRBJ1-6,TGCGCCAGCAGTGAGTCGGGACAGGGATTGACACCCCTCCACTTT,CASSESGQGLTPLHF
NA,NA,TRBV7-3,TRBJ1-2,TGTGCCAGCAGCTTAGGGCAGGTAAGGGCTAGTGATGGCTACACCTTC,CASSLGQVRASDGYTF
NA,NA,TRBV11-2,TRBJ1-4,TGTGCCAGCAGGTCCCCTGGATCCGAAAAACTGTTTTTT,CASRSPGSEKLFF
NA,NA,TRBV7-6,TRBJ2-2,TGTGCCAGCAGCCCGAGGACCCTGAACACCGGGGAGCTGTTTTTT,CASSPRTLNTGELFF
TRBD1,NA,TRBV5-1,TRBJ2-1,TGCGCCAGCAGCGAGGCGCCCCGGGACAGGGGTCACAATGAGCAGTTCTTC,CASSEAPRDRGHNEQFF
NA,NA,TRBV11-2,TRBJ1-6,TGTGCCAGTGAAGACCTCCATTCTAATTCACCCCTCCACTTT,CASEDLHSNSPLHF
NA,NA,TRBV5-1,TRBJ2-1,TGCGCCAGCAGCTTTGGGACCTACGCCAATGAGCAGTTCTTC,CASSFGTYANEQFF
NA,NA,TRBV6-1,TRBJ2-4,TGTGCCAGCAGTGAAGGGGGGGCTGCCAAAAACATTCAGTACTTC,CASSEGGAAKNIQYF
NA,NA,TRBV2,TRBJ1-1,TGTGCCAGCAGTGCCATCCTCGGGGCTTTCTTT,CASSAILGAFF
NA,NA,TRBV9,TRBJ1-1,TGTGCCAGCAGCTCCCGTGGGGACACTGAAGCTTTCTTT,CASSSRGDTEAFF
TRBD1,NA,TRBV30,TRBJ1-3,TGTGCCTGGTGGGGACAGGGGGCGTTAGGCAACACCATATATTTT,CAWWGQGALGNTIYF
NA,NA,TRBV29-1,TRBJ1-6,TGCAGCGTTGAGGGGAGGGTGTCCTCTTATTCACCCCTCCACTTT,CSVEGRVSSYSPLHF
NA,NA,TRBV12-3/TRBV12-4,TRBJ2-2,TGTGCCAGCAAGTGGGGGGACACCGGGGAGCTGTTTTTT,CASKWGDTGELFF
TRBD1,NA,TRBV5-4,TRBJ2-3,TGTGCCAGCAGGGGACAGGGGAGAGGTCCAGATACGCAGTATTTT,CASRGQGRGPDTQYF
NA,NA,TRBV6-5,TRBJ2-1,TGTGCCAGCAAGGTAGCCTCCTCCTACAATGAGCAGTTCTTC,CASKVASSYNEQFF
TRBD1,NA,TRBV4-3,TRBJ2-1,TGCGCCAGCAGCCAAGATTTGGGACAGGGAGCCGATGAGCAGTTCTTC,CASSQDLGQGADEQFF
NA,NA,TRBV7-8,TRBJ1-5,TGTGCCAGCAGCTTAGACGGTCGGACCGGACAGCCCCAGCATTTT,CASSLDGRTGQPQHF
NA,NA,TRBV7-2,TRBJ1-5,TGTGCCAGCAGCCCCTACAGTGATCAGCCCCAGCATTTT,CASSPYSDQPQHF
NA,NA,TRBV7-9,TRBJ2-7,TGTGCCAGCAGCTTATTCCCTTCTACAAAAAGCTCCTACGAGCAGTACTTC,CASSLFPSTKSSYEQYF
NA,NA,TRBV19,TRBJ2-1,TGTGCCAGTAGTACCCCCGGGACGAACAATGAGCAGTTCTTC,CASSTPGTNNEQFF
NA,NA,TRBV19,TRBJ1-5,TGTGCCAGTATCCTGGGGGGCCAGGGTCAGCCCCAGCATTTT,CASILGGQGQPQHF
TRBD1,few,TRBV29-1,TRBJ2-7,TGCAGCGTTATACAGGGGACCTACGAGCAGTACTTC,CSVIQGTYEQYF
TRBD2,NA,TRBV4-1,TRBJ2-3,TGCGCCAGCAGCCAAGAGGCCCTAGCGGGGTTCACAGATACGCAGTATTTT,CASSQEALAGFTDTQYF
NA,once,TRBV2,TRBJ1-4,TGTGCCAGCAGGGGGGAGGACGGGAAGAATGAAAAACTGTTTTTT,CASRGEDGKNEKLFF
TRBD2,NA,TRBV6-4,TRBJ2-1,TGTGCCAGCACCCCTATGCGGGGGGGCGACGAGCAGTTCTTC,CASTPMRGGDEQFF
NA,NA,TRBV6-2/TRBV6-3,TRBJ2-1,TGTGCCAGCAGTTACAGTAACTCCTACAATGAGCAGTTCTTC,CASSYSNSYNEQFF
NA,NA,TRBV12-3/TRBV12-4,TRBJ1-1,TGTGCCAGCAGTTTAGAGGGGTCCGAAGCTTTCTTT,CASSLEGSEAFF
NA,NA,TRBV4-3,TRBJ1-2,TGCGCCAGCAGCCAAGATCTCGCTTTCGCAAATGGCTACACCTTC,CASSQDLAFANGYTF
NA,NA,TRBV2,TRBJ2-7,TGTGCCAGCAGTGACAACCGGCTGGGTTGGGGCTCCTACGAGCAGTACTTC,CASSDNRLGWGSYEQYF
NA,NA,TRBV15,TRBJ1-6,TGTGCCACCAGCGACCGTGGTTCACCCCTCCACTTT,CATSDRGSPLHF
NA,NA,TRBV19,TRBJ1-3,TGTGCCAGTAGGCCGCCGGGACAAGGAAACACCATATATTTT,CASRPPGQGNTIYF
TRBD1,NA,TRBV4-2,TRBJ1-1,TGTGCCAGCAGCCAAGCGGGACAGGGAGACACTGAAGCTTTCTTT,CASSQAGQGDTEAFF